This TCR beta chain was profiled in a study of beta chain bispecific antibodies for T cell cancers (dated by TCRdb to the early 2020s). About the full investigation: After T cells from healthy donors were cocultured with bispecific antibodies and T cell leukemia lines, the researchers used TRBV sequencing of the cells that survived to measure how much each TRBV family was depleted.

Unique molecular identifier barcodes were incorporated into the libraries and were used for clonotype quantification. Qiagen AllPrep DNA/RNA Micro kits were used to isolate total RNA, and an Agilent TapeStation was used to check RNA quality. TCR beta libraries were built by 5' RACE: cDNA synthesis followed by two PCR steps using TCR beta constant-region gene-specific primers. TCR beta libraries were sequenced on an Illumina MiSeq platform. The original pipeline was this. MIGEC, MiXCR and VDJtools were used for read processing. Clonotype frequency was calculated as the fraction of unique molecular identifiers assigned to a given clonotype among all unique molecular identifiers in the sample. TCRdb reworked the public reads: Q25 trimming with fastp, MiXCR clone assembly, productive beta chains retained. All rows with the same CDR3 protein become a single entry with the most common DNA and genes. The V and J calls and clone size come from TCRdb's table, not from the authors' own analysis. The sample records approximately 20,000 distinct CDR3 sequences, under 3% of which are singletons. The ten largest clones represent approximately 30% of the sample.

T cells were expanded from blood mononuclear cells for 3 days with either the anti-CD3 antibody OKT3 or CD3/CD28 Dynabeads. The culture conditions for expanded T cells were RPMI 1640 plus 10% fetal bovine serum, recombinant human IL-2 (approximately 100 IU/ml) and IL-7 (5 ng/ml). For cocultures, about 5 x 10^4 normal T cells were combined with about 5 x 10^4 target cells and bispecific antibody in about 90 ul and incubated for 17 hours at 37 degrees C. Every bispecific antibody was made of two single-chain variable fragments, expressed in a single-chain diabody format carrying a His tag. Effector T cells were obtained from healthy human donors, and peripheral blood mononuclear cells were isolated from leukapheresis samples by Ficoll density gradient centrifugation. This clonotype was seen many times. Its antigen specificity is not known. No much larger clone exists at a distance of one base, and base qualities are not known.

The investigation overall reported the following: Every sequenced sample contained a mix of leukemia cell line cells and normal T cells, and most targeted TRBV signal came from the leukemia cells rather than from the normal T cells.

The source is a human donor in good health. Some clones in this sample may be carry-over from other donors' samples. What was sequenced was healthy donor T cells cultured with leukemia cells.

The CDR3 reads CASSQRGLAGGAGDEQFF. The DNA is TGTGCCAGCAGCCAAAGGGGACTAGCGGGGGGGGCAGGCGATGAGCAGTTCTTC. Recombination linked TRBV28 to TRBJ2-1; TRBD2 aligns with 16 central bases. Relative to germline, V is missing 6 bases and J is missing 8 bases, with 13 bases of the junction outside any gene match. From the cysteine through the phenylalanine, the CDR3 covers 18 amino acids. This entry keeps only the CDR3 DNA: 54 bases, framed from base 1. Sequences MDHEN (CDR1) and SYDVKM (CDR2) are obtained from the germline V gene.